This record covers a single T cell receptor (beta chain). These data come from a study of blood T cell repertoires in COVID-19. For the study at large: The samples span acute and convalescent COVID-19 from the United States, Italy and Spain. T cells, B-cell-depleted T cells, or PBMCs provided the cDNA or gDNA that served as material.

Symptom resolution, clearance, or two negative PCRs marked donors in Cohort 3 as recovered. Data came from immunoSEQ multiplex PCR; TCRdb stores just in-frame clones and leaves some out. This repertoire shows fewer than 400,000 clones, approximately 88% found once; its top ten account for 8.5% to 10%. V lost 0 bases to trimming and J lost 8 bases, with 13 bases between them. The CDR3 loop spans 14 amino acids. The V gene's germline CDR1 is SEHNR and CDR2 FQNEAQ (reference sequence). Input material: PBMCs or T cells enriched from blood (not recorded which). The receptor was derived from a woman aged 18-30 years who had recovered from COVID-19. The J gene is TRBJ1-2, the V gene TRBV7-9; D possibly corresponds to TRBD1 (5 bases). CDR3 bases: TGTGCCAGCAGCTTAGCGGAGAGGGGACTAGGCTACACCTTC. Translated, it gives CASSLAERGLGYTF.